This T cell receptor (beta chain) emerged from a study of graft-versus-host responses after intestinal transplantation. The data were produced by immunoSEQ multiplex PCR, yet TCRdb's version contains in-frame clones alone and is incomplete. This sample has about 120,000 clones; approximately 95% occur once, and the top ten carry over 2.5%. Concerning this clone: The antigen is unknown.

CDR3 size: 14 residues. Germline CDR1 and CDR2: SQVTM and ANQGSEA. The V end was cut by 7 bases, the J end by 6 bases, with 20 bases between. The input for sequencing was unstimulated CD8+ T cells sorted from spleen or lymph node cells, taken before intestinal transplant. This sequence originates from a human donor who received an intestinal transplant. The chain couples TRBV29-1 to TRBJ2-3; D is unresolved. CDR3 amino acids: CSGVGLLPRDTQYF. The CDR3 nucleotides are TGCAGCGGTGTAGGTCTGTTACCAAGGGATACGCAGTATTTT.